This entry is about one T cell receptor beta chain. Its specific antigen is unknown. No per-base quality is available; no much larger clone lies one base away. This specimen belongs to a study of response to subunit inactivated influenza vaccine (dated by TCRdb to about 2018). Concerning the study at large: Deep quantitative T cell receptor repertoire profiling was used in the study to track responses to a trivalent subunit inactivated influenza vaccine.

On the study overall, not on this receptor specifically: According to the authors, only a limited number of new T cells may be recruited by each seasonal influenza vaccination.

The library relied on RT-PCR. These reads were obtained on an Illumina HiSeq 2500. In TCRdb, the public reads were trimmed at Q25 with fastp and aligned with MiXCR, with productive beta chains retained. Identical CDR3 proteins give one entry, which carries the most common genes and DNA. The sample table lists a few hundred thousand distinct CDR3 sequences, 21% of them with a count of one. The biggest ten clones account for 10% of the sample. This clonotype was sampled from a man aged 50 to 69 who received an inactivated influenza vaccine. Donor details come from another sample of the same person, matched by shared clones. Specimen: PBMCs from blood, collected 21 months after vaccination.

The nucleotide sequence reads TGTGCCAGCAGCCAAGCACCGACCGAAGCTTTCTTT. Translated, this is CASSQAPTEAFF. Recombination connected TRBV3-1 to TRBJ1-1; no confident D gene assignment can be made. Counted from cysteine to phenylalanine, this CDR3 has 12 amino acids. The read is trimmed to its CDR3 DNA, 36 bases read in frame from base 1. Trimming takes 1 base from V and 8 bases from J, and the germline ends sit 8 bases apart. The germline V gene (reference sequence) sets CDR1 to LGHDT and CDR2 to YNNKEL.